One sample yielded the 21 T cell receptor beta chains listed below, sequenced in a study of blood T cell repertoires in COVID-19. TCRdb's copy holds only in-frame clones and misses some; the assay was immunoSEQ multiplex PCR. This sample yields roughly 230,000 clones, of which roughly 89% are seen a single time; about 4.6% belongs to the top ten. Sequenced sample: peripheral blood. These receptors all stem from a woman aged 40-49 years who had recovered from COVID-19.

This clone was seen a few times. The chain recombines TRBV4-1 with TRBJ2-1; D is possibly TRBD1 (5 bases). Per the germline V gene, CDR1 is MGHRA and CDR2 is YSYEKL. V lost 0 bases to trimming and J lost 4 bases, with 10 bases between them. CDR3 length equals 15 residues. Here the CDR3 DNA reads TGCGCCAGCAGCCAAGAAGGCCAGGGATACAATGAGCAGTTCTTC. Translating gives CASSQEGQGYNEQFF.

A few counts support this clone. The CDR3 nucleotides are TGTGCCAGCAGGTCGGTTGTCACTGAAGCTTTCTTT. Its protein product is CASRSVVTEAFF. The genes are TRBV28 and TRBJ1-1, with D hard to call. Trimming left V 6 bases short and J 4 bases short, with 9 bases between. This CDR3 comprises 12 residues. Looked up from germline, CDR1 is MDHEN and CDR2 is SYDVKM.

This clone was detected once. V gene TRBV7-9 combines with J gene TRBJ2-7; 8 nucleotides agree with TRBD1. The trim removed 1 base at V and 4 bases at J, leaving 9 bases unmatched. The length of the CDR3 is 16 residues. Germline values: CDR1 SEHNR, CDR2 FQNEAQ (reference sequence). Here the CDR3 DNA reads TGTGCCAGCAGCTTAGAAGTAAGGGACAGGTGGTACGAGCAGTACTTC. Protein product: CASSLEVRDRWYEQYF.

V is TRBV4-3 and J is TRBJ2-1, with TRBD2 matching over 7 bases. CDR1 LGHNA and CDR2 YSLEER come from the germline V gene. V lost 0 bases to trimming and J lost 2 bases; unmatched junction nucleotides: 4. This CDR3 is 16 amino acids long. The CDR3 DNA reads as TGCGCCAGCAGCCAAGATCCCAGCGGGACCTACAATGAGCAGTTCTTC. The encoded protein is CASSQDPSGTYNEQFF.

V and J are TRBV5-4 and TRBJ1-1; possibly TRBD1 for D (5 bases). V lost 0 bases, J lost 1 base, and 7 bases lay in between. CDR1 and CDR2 (germline): SGHNT, YYREEE (reference sequence). The CDR3 contains 14 residues. CDR3 DNA: TGTGCCAGCAGCTTGGCCCAGGGGAACACTGAAGCTTTCTTT. Its translation: CASSLAQGNTEAFF.

This chain links TRBV10-3 with TRBJ1-2, with D tentatively TRBD1 (6 bases). Germline V CDR1 and CDR2: ENHRY, SYGVKD. CDR3 size: 16 residues. V lost 8 bases to trimming and J lost 4 bases, with 23 bases between them. Here the CDR3 DNA reads TGTGCCATCGGGATCGAACGACAGGCCGCTTCCTATGGCTACACCTTC. This sequence encodes CAIGIERQAASYGYTF.

The chain uses TRBV27 and TRBJ2-3; D ambiguous. Germline CDR1 MNHEY, CDR2 SMNVEV (reference sequence). This CDR3 contains 12 residues. V shed 6 bases and J shed 4 bases, with 8 bases lying between them. The CDR3 sequence: CASSDQSDTQYF. The CDR3 DNA sequence: TGTGCCAGCAGCGATCAGTCAGATACGCAGTATTTT.

V is TRBV6-5 and J is TRBJ1-2; D gene ambiguous. V was trimmed by 4 bases and J by 7 bases, leaving 19 bases between them. The CDR3 runs to 15 residues. Germline-derived CDR1 and CDR2 are MNHEY and SVGAGI. CDR3 sequence reads: CASSSQRRLRAGYTF. CDR3 in DNA: TGTGCCAGCAGTTCACAGAGGCGGTTGAGGGCTGGCTACACCTTC.

V is TRBV7-9 and J is TRBJ1-3; 10 nucleotides line up with TRBD1. Germline V gives CDR1 SEHNR, CDR2 FQNEAQ (reference sequence). The V and J ends lost 6 bases and 3 bases, in that order; junction bases with no gene match: 2. The CDR3 totals 14 residues. The CDR3: CASRGTGDGNTIYF. Here the CDR3 DNA reads TGTGCCAGCAGGGGGACAGGGGATGGAAACACCATATATTTT.

This rearrangement joins TRBV28 to TRBJ2-1; the D is unclear. Germline V gene sequence: CDR1 MDHEN, CDR2 SYDVKM. The CDR3 has 16 residues. V was pared by 3 bases and J by 4 bases, with 16 bases between. The CDR3 DNA follows: TGTGCCAGCAGTTTTAGTGAAGGCGGTAATTACAATGAGCAGTTCTTC. Its protein is CASSFSEGGNYNEQFF.

The chain is built from TRBV11-2 and TRBJ2-3; D may be TRBD2 (5 bases). The CDR3 covers 16 residues. V lost 5 bases and J lost 0, with 15 bases in between. Germline CDR1 and CDR2: SGHAT and FQNNGV. The chain's CDR3 is CASSTGLTVSTDTQYF. The CDR3 DNA sequence: TGTGCCAGCAGCACCGGACTGACGGTTAGCACAGATACGCAGTATTTT. Full variable domain (outside the CDR3, taken from reference TRBV11-2 and TRBJ2-3): EAGVAQSPRYKIIEKRQSVAFWCNPISGHATLYWYQQILGQGPKLLIQFQNNGVVDDSQLPKDRFSAERLKGVDSTLKIQPAKLEDSAVYLCASSTGLTVSTDTQYFGPGTRLTVL.

The V call is TRBV11-3, the J call TRBJ2-1; 7 positions agree with TRBD2. CDR1 and CDR2 from the germline V gene are SGHNT and YENEEA. The CDR3 extends over 15 amino acids. Trimming took 0 bases from V and 4 from J; bases not matched to a gene: 3. The CDR3, as DNA: TGTGCCAGCAGCTTAGATTGGCGGGGGTACAATGAGCAGTTCTTC. Translating gives CASSLDWRGYNEQFF.

This chain links TRBV5-5 with TRBJ1-1, with no clear D. CDR3 length: 13 amino acids. Germline CDR1 is SGHKS and CDR2 is YYEKEE (reference sequence). The V and J ends lost 0 bases and 2 bases respectively, with 5 bases between them. This chain's CDR3 is CASSLELNTEAFF. DNA of the CDR3: TGTGCCAGCAGCTTGGAACTAAACACTGAAGCTTTCTTT.

This chain joins TRBV6-5 and TRBJ1-2; D is undetermined. The CDR3 runs to 15 residues. V was shortened by 2 bases and J by 7 bases, with 17 bases between the two germline ends. Looked up from germline, CDR1 is MNHEY and CDR2 is SVGAGI. CDR3 protein: CASSYLGGGPSGYTF. Here the CDR3 DNA reads TGTGCCAGCAGTTACCTGGGTGGTGGGCCCTCTGGCTACACCTTC.

The chain employs TRBV28 and TRBJ1-6; TRBD1 might be the D (5 bases). Germline V lookup: CDR1 MDHEN, CDR2 SYDVKM. Trimming took off 5 bases at V and 10 bases at J, with 18 bases between the two ends. The CDR3 is 15 residues long. The CDR3 reads CASSPSKGLGSPLHF. CDR3 nucleotide sequence: TGTGCCAGCAGTCCCTCGAAGGGGCTAGGATCACCCCTCCACTTT.

A note on this clone: Mismatch with germline at one junction end may stem from a read error. The V and J genes are TRBV25-1 and TRBJ2-5; TRBD2 agrees at 9 bases. Germline V lookup: CDR1 MGHDK, CDR2 SYGVNS. This CDR3 is 12 amino acids long. The CDR3 sequence: CASSLQTSGIHF. Written as DNA, the CDR3 is TGTGCCAGCAGTCTACAGACTAGCGGAATTCACTTC.

This chain links TRBV7-9 with TRBJ2-3; D possibly corresponds to TRBD2 (6 bases). Trimming pared 4 bases from V and 6 bases from J, leaving 17 bases between. The CDR3 is 15 amino acids. Per the germline V gene, CDR1 is SEHNR and CDR2 is FQNEAQ (reference sequence). CDR3 nucleotides: TGTGCCAGCAGCTCCGCTCTAGGAGGGTATGATACGCAGTATTTT. Amino acids: CASSSALGGYDTQYF.

The rearrangement uses TRBV7-6 and TRBJ2-2; TRBD1 matches 7 bases. The V gene's germline CDR1 is SGHVS and CDR2 FNYEAQ. Trimming cost V 2 bases and J 7 bases; bases outside gene matches: 10. The CDR3 is 16 amino acids. The CDR3 region has the DNA TGTGCCAGCAGCTTACAATCGACAGGGTCAAACGGGGAGCTGTTTTTT. Encoded protein: CASSLQSTGSNGELFF.

This clone is a singleton in its sample. The chain couples TRBV7-9 to TRBJ2-5, with D perhaps TRBD2 (7 bases). Trimming left V 6 bases short and J 5 bases short, with 16 bases between. CDR3 length equals 14 residues. Germline V CDR1 and CDR2: SEHNR, FQNEAQ (reference sequence). CDR3 sequence (DNA): TGTGCCAGCAGTTCCCCCAGGGGAGGGGAGACCCAGTACTTC. Protein: CASSSPRGGETQYF.

V and J are TRBV27 and TRBJ2-3; 9 nucleotides align to TRBD2. V lost 0 bases, J lost 5 bases, and 6 bases stayed unmatched. There are 16 residues in the CDR3. Germline assignment: CDR1 MNHEY and CDR2 SMNVEV (reference sequence). CDR3 nucleotide sequence: TGTGCCAGCAGTTTATCCCTAGCGGGGTTGGGAGATACGCAGTATTTT. This codes for CASSLSLAGLGDTQYF.

The J gene is TRBJ1-3, the V gene TRBV19; 9 nucleotides agree with TRBD1. The CDR3 has 16 amino acids. Germline CDR1 LNHDA, CDR2 SQIVND (reference sequence). Losses at the gene ends were 5 bases for V and 0 bases for J; bases not matched to a gene: 5. CDR3 loop: CASSLGQGRSGNTIYF. The CDR3, as DNA: TGTGCCAGTAGTCTTGGACAGGGGCGCTCTGGAAACACCATATATTTT.